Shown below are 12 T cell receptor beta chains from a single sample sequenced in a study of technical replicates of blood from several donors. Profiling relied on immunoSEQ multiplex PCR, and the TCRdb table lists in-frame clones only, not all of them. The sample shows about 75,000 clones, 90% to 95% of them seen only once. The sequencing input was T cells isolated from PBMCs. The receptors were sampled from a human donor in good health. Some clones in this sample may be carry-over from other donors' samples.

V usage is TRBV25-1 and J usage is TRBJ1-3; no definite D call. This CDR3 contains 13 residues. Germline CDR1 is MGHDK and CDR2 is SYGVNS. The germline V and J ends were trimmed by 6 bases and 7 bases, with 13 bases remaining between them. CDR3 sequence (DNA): TGTGCCAGCAGAAGACCGGGTGTGAACACCATATATTTT. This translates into CASRRPGVNTIYF.

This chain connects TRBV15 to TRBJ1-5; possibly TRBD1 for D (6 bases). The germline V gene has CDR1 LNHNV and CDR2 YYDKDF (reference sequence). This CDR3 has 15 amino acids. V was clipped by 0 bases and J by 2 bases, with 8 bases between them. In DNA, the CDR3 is TGTGCCACCAGCAGAGACCGACAGGGCAATCAGCCCCAGCATTTT. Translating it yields CATSRDRQGNQPQHF. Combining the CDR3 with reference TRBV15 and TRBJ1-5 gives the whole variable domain DAMVIQNPRYQVTQFGKPVTLSCSQTLNHNVMYWYQQKSSQAPKLLFHYYDKDFNNEADTPDNFQSRRPNTSFCFLDIRSPGLGDTAMYLCATSRDRQGNQPQHFGDGTRLSIL.

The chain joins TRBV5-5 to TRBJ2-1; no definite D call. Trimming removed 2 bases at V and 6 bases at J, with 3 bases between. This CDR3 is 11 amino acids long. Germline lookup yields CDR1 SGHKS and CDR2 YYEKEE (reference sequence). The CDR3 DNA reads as TGTGCCAGCAGCTTTATCAATGAGCAGTTCTTC. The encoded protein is CASSFINEQFF.

CDR3 amino acids: CASSRDRLFQETQYF. The CDR3, as DNA: TGTGCCAGTTCCCGGGACAGGCTTTTCCAAGAGACCCAGTACTTC. This chain links TRBV19 with TRBJ2-5, with 8 nucleotides matching TRBD1. Germline CDR1 is LNHDA and CDR2 is SQIVND (reference sequence). The CDR3 loop spans 15 amino acids. The V gene end was trimmed by 8 bases and the J gene end by 1 base; junction bases not matched to a gene: 9.

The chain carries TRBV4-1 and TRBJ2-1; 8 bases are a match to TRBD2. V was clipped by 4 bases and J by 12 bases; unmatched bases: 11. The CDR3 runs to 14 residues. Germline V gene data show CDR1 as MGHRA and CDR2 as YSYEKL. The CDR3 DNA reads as TGCGCCAGCAGCCCCGGGAGGGAGCCAACAGGGCAGTTCTTC. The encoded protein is CASSPGREPTGQFF.

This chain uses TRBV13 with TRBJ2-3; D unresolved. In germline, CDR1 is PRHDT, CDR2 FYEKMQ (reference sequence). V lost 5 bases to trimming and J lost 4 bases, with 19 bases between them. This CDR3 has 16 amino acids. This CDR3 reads CASSMGRIQGSDTQYF. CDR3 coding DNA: TGTGCCAGCAGCATGGGCCGCATCCAAGGTTCAGATACGCAGTATTTT.

In nucleotides, the CDR3 is TGCGCCAGCAGTGGACTAGCACTAACCAATGAGCAGTTCTTC. Protein sequence: CASSGLALTNEQFF. The J gene is TRBJ2-1, the V gene TRBV4-1, with TRBD2 matching 8 bases. This CDR3 region has 14 residues. CDR1 MGHRA and CDR2 YSYEKL come from the germline V gene. Trimming took 6 bases from V and 6 from J; bases not matched to a gene: 7.

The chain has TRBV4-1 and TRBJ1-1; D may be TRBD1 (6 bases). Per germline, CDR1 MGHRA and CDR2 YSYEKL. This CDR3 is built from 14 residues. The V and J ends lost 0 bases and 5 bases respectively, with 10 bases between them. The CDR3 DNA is TGCGCCAGCAGCCAAGAGGGAGGGGGAACTGAAGCTTTCTTT. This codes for CASSQEGGGTEAFF.

The CDR3 sequence: CASSGPTSGIKNIQYF. For the CDR3, the DNA is TGTGCCAGCAGCGGCCCGACTAGCGGTATAAAAAACATTCAGTACTTC. The V call is TRBV7-9, the J call TRBJ2-4; 9 bases line up with TRBD2. Unmatched junction bases numbered 9, after V lost 5 bases and J lost 4 bases. This CDR3 comprises 16 residues. Germline lookup yields CDR1 SEHNR and CDR2 FQNEAQ (reference sequence). Complete variable domain (other parts from reference TRBV7-9 and TRBJ2-4): DTGVSQNPRHKITKRGQNVTFRCDPISEHNRLYWYRQTLGQGPEFLTYFQNEAQLEKSRLLSDRFSAERPKGSFSTLEIQRTEQGDSAMYLCASSGPTSGIKNIQYFGAGTRLSVL.

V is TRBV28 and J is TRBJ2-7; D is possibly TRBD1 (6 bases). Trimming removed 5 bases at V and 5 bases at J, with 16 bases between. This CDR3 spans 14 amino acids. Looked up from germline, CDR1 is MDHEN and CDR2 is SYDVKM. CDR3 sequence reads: CASSLQGRGHEQYF. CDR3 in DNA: TGTGCCAGCAGTCTACAGGGCAGAGGCCACGAGCAGTACTTC.

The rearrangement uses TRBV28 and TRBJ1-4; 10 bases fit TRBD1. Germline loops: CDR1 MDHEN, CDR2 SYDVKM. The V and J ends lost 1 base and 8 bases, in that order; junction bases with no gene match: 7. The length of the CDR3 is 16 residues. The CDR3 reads CASSLSRTGGWEKLFF. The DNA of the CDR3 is TGTGCCAGCAGTTTATCCCGGACAGGGGGGTGGGAAAAACTGTTTTTT.

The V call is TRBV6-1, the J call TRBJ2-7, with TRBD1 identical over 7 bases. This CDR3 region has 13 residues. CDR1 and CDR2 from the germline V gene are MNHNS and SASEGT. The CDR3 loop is CVQSTGISYEQYF. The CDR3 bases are TGTGTTCAGTCGACAGGGATCTCCTACGAGCAGTACTTC.